This entry features one T cell receptor beta chain sequence. This sample stems from a study of technical replicates of blood from a handful of donors. The V and J ends lost 3 bases and 6 bases respectively, with 14 bases between them. Looked up from germline, CDR1 is MDHEN and CDR2 is SYDVKM. The CDR3 is 14 residues long. Some clones are missing from TCRdb's copy, which holds only in-frame ones; the method was immunoSEQ multiplex PCR. The table shows roughly 76,000 clones, with 85% to 95% occurring only once. The sequence came from a human donor in good health. The chain is built from TRBV28 and TRBJ1-2, with D perhaps matching TRBD1 (6 bases). Sample: T cells isolated from PBMCs. CDR3 protein: CASSFPQGVDGYTF. The CDR3 DNA reads as TGTGCCAGCAGTTTCCCACAGGGCGTAGATGGCTACACCTTC.